The clone carrying this T cell receptor beta chain came up once. This CDR3 region has 15 residues. V was clipped by 0 bases and J by 3 bases, with 11 bases between them. The germline V gene encodes CDR1 KGHSH and CDR2 LQKENI. The source of the sample is a study of identical twins. TCRdb re-analysed the 5' RACE reads in MiXCR, keeping a single row per CDR3 protein. The sample lists hundreds of thousands of distinct CDR3 sequences, about 20% occurring once. Everyone who gave samples was a healthy Caucasian. The same specimen was also included in a second study, on T cells expressing NK-cell markers. That paper notes: Sorted T-cell subsets CD3+CD56+NKG2C+, CD3+CD56+NKG2C- and CD3+CD56-NKG2C+ were TCR beta-sequenced.

V is TRBV18 and J is TRBJ2-5; D is undetermined. Specimen: PBMCs. The clonotype was recovered from a young woman in good health. The CDR3 bases are TGTGCCAGCTCACCACCCGACTTTTTAGAAGAGACCCAGTACTTC. Amino acids: CASSPPDFLEETQYF.